The clone carrying this T cell receptor beta chain was found a few times. As yet, its antigen is unknown. This entry is derived from a study of CD8 T cells in ankylosing spondylitis. General study points: Within ankylosing spondylitis blood, a TCR beta motif made up of eight or nine highly homologous variants appeared to be characteristic. Earlier reports found some motif variants in synovial fluid and blood in reactive arthritis. Disease-linked clones were reportedly significantly enriched in matched ankylosing spondylitis synovial fluid.

TCRdb re-called the 5' RACE reads through MiXCR, storing one row per CDR3 protein. The sample records about 400,000 distinct CDR3 sequences, around 24% being singletons. The TCR was taken from a male donor with ankylosing spondylitis. Material: blood, either unsorted or a sorted T cell fraction (not recorded which).

DNA for the CDR3: TGTGCCAGCAGTGAAGGACTAGCCGAGAATGAGCAGTTCTTC. This codes for CASSEGLAENEQFF. V gene TRBV2 combines with J gene TRBJ2-1, with 7 bases that match TRBD2. V shed 1 base, J shed 7 bases, and the junction held 4 bases outside the gene matches. The CDR3 contains 14 residues. Germline CDR1 and CDR2: SNHLY and FYNNEI.